This entry is about one TCR beta chain. Trimming removed 4 bases from V and 6 bases from J, with 10 bases in between. This CDR3 contains 13 residues. Germline V gene data show CDR1 as SGHDT and CDR2 as YYEEEE. The record originates from a study of blood T cell repertoires in COVID-19. In the study's own analysis: The authors estimated nucleated cell counts from reference gene primer amplification. Clones were sequenced by immunoSEQ multiplex PCR, and TCRdb holds only the in-frame ones, with some missing. V and J calls plus clone size are reproduced from that table; the DNA served to infer D and trimming. Seen here are fewer than 200,000 clones, around 82% observed once, and the top ten hold approximately 1.2%.

Sequencing was done on a sample of peripheral blood. This TCR derives from a man aged 60-69 years who had recovered from COVID-19. The chain recombines TRBV5-6 with TRBJ2-2; D not certain. The CDR3 region is CASSSVPAGELFF. The CDR3, as DNA: TGTGCCAGCAGCAGTGTGCCGGCCGGGGAGCTGTTTTTT.